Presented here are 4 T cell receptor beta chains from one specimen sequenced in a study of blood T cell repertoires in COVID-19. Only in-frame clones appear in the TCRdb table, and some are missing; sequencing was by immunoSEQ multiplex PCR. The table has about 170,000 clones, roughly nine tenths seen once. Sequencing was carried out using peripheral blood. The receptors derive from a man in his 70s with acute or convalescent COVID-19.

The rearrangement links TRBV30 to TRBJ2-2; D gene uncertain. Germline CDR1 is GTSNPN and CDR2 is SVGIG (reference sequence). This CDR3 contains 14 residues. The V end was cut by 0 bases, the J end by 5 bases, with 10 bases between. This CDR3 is CAWSVRSVTGELFF. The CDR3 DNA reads TGTGCCTGGAGTGTACGTAGTGTAACCGGGGAGCTGTTTTTT.

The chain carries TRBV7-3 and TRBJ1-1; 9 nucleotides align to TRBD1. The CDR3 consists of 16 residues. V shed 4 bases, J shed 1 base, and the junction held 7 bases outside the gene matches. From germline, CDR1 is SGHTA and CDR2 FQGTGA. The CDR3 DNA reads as TGTGCCAGCAGCTCACAGGGGGCGCTGGGGAACACTGAAGCTTTCTTT. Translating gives CASSSQGALGNTEAFF.

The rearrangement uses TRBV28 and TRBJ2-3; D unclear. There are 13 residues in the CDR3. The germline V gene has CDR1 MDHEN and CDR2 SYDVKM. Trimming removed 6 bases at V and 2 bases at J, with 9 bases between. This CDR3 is CASSLVVTDTQYF. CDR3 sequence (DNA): TGTGCCAGCAGCCTAGTGGTCACAGATACGCAGTATTTT.

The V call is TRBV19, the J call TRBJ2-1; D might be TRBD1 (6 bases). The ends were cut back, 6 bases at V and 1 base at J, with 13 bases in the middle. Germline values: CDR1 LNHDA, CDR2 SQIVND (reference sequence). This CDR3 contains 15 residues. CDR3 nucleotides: TGTGCCAGTAGGCGTGGGGGCGCGTCCTACAATGAGCAGTTCTTC. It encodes CASRRGGASYNEQFF.